This TCR beta chain was sequenced during a study of T cells in localized non-small cell lung cancer. Study conclusions and caveats: Measurement of T cell clonality placed uninvolved adjacent lung highest, above the level in tumor. Appearing in adjacent lung were a median 57 of the top 100 tumor clones. Sequencing involved a lone tumor region, leaving heterogeneity possible.

Note on this clone: No antigen is known for it.

Between the trimmed V and J ends, which lost 2 bases and 10 bases, there was a span of 15 bases. Germline-derived CDR1 and CDR2 are LNHDA and SQIVND (reference sequence). This CDR3 region has 13 residues. Using immunoSEQ multiplex PCR, the repertoire was profiled, and TCRdb retains in-frame clones only, with some absent. Here the sample spans around 10,000 clones, 25% to 35% being singletons. The rearrangement links TRBV19 to TRBJ2-7; D may be TRBD1 (7 bases). The clonotype was recovered from a man between 40 and 69 years old with stage I lung adenocarcinoma. The material sequenced was lung tumor tissue, taken before any cancer treatment. The CDR3 is CASSIRSRGEQYF. Here the CDR3 DNA reads TGTGCCAGTAGTATAAGGTCCAGGGGGGAACAGTACTTC.